The clone carrying this TCR beta chain showed up just a few times. Its specificity is not known. The same CDR3 also results from other DNA sequences found in this sample. The investigators reverse transcribed all of the isolated RNA, so they sequenced expressed TCRB transcripts. Sequenced by immunoSEQ multiplex PCR; TCRdb stores in-frame clones only, minus some. The sample yields 350,000 to 450,000 clones, roughly 14% seen once. CD4+ naive, central memory, regulatory and stem cell-like memory subsets were isolated by sorting on CD45RO/CCR7/CD25/CD127/CD95/CD27. The germline gives CDR1 SNHLY, CDR2 FYNNEI. The V segment lost 5 bases and the J segment 0 bases; nucleotides outside the gene matches: 0. The CDR3 is 14 amino acids. This specimen belongs to a study of beta chain features in type 1 diabetes. The overall study: Summed over all samples, the examined sorted cells came to 107,917,701.

Study results and caveats: In patients and controls equally, PCR might favor templates that are shorter.

The specimen sequenced was naive CD4+ T cells from blood. This chain joins TRBV2 and TRBJ2-3; 9 bases fit TRBD2. This TCR derives from a young man in good health. CDR3 DNA: TGTGCCAGCAGTCTAGCGGGGAGCACAGATACGCAGTATTTT. Its protein is CASSLAGSTDTQYF.